What follows is one T cell receptor (beta chain) and its context. Repertoires were generated with immunoSEQ multiplex PCR, while TCRdb's copy carries only in-frame clones and drops some. The sample lists about 140,000 clones; approximately 90% were seen once. This specimen belongs to a study of control samples from healthy donors and cancer patients. V was clipped by 3 bases and J by 7 bases, with 5 bases between them. The CDR3 has 12 amino acids. Germline lookup yields CDR1 SGDLS and CDR2 YYNGEE. This TCR was recovered from a woman aged 25 to 39 in good health. The chain couples TRBV9 to TRBJ1-6; no firm D call. Sequenced sample: blood. The CDR3 region is CASSGSNSPLHF. CDR3 nucleotides: TGTGCCAGCAGCGGGTCGAATTCACCCCTCCACTTT.